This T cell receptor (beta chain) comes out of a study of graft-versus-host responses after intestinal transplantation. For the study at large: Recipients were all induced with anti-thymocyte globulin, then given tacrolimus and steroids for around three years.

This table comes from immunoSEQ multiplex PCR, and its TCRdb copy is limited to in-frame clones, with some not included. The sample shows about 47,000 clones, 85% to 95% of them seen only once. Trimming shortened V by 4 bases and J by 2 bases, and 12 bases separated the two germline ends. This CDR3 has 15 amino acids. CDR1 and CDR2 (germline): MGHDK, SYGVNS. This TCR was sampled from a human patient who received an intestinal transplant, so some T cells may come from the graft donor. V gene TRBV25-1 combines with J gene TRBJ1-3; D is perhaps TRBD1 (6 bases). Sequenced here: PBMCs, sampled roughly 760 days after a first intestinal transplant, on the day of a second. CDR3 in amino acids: CASSGARGTGNTIYF. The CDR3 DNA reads TGTGCCAGCAGTGGGGCCAGGGGCACTGGAAACACCATATATTTT. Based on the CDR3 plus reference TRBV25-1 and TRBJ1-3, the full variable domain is EADIYQTPRYLVIGTGKKITLECSQTMGHDKMYWYQQDPGMELHLIHYSYGVNSTEKGDLSSESTVSRIRTEHFPLTLESARPSHTSQYLCASSGARGTGNTIYFGEGSWLTVV.